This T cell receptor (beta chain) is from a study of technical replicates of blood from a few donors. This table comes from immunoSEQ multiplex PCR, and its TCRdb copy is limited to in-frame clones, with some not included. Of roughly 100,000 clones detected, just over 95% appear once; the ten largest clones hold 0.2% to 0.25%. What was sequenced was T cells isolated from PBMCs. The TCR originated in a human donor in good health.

As DNA, the CDR3 is TGTGCCAGCAGCCAACCTGTACTAGCGGGACCTTTCGTCTCCTACAATGAGCAGTTCTTC. This translates into CASSQPVLAGPFVSYNEQFF. This chain connects TRBV14 to TRBJ2-1, with 10 nucleotides matching TRBD2. The CDR3 is made up of 20 amino acids. The germline gives CDR1 SGHDN, CDR2 FVKESK. V was clipped by 2 bases and J by 0 bases; unmatched bases: 13.